The 7 T cell receptor beta chains below all came from one sample that was sequenced in a study of T cell responses to AZD1222 COVID-19 vaccine. Repertoires were generated with immunoSEQ multiplex PCR, while TCRdb's copy carries only in-frame clones and drops some. The sample has around 270,000 clones, 90% to 95% seen once. The sequencing here drew on peripheral blood, taken 28 days after the second AZD1222 dose. These receptors all stem from an adult who received the AZD1222 COVID-19 vaccine.

The rearrangement joins TRBV5-1 to TRBJ1-4, with D uncertain. There are 15 residues in the CDR3. Germline V gene data show CDR1 as SGHRS and CDR2 as YFSETQ. V lost 0 bases and J 0 bases, leaving 6 bases between the germline ends. CDR3 bases: TGCGCCAGCAGCTTGGGGCTCGCAACTAATGAAAAACTGTTTTTT. Translating gives CASSLGLATNEKLFF.

This clone appeared once. This rearrangement joins TRBV6-5 to TRBJ2-7; 9 bases match TRBD1. Germline loops: CDR1 MNHEY, CDR2 SVGAGI. There are 13 residues in the CDR3. The V and J ends lost 6 bases and 6 bases, in that order; junction bases with no gene match: 6. For the CDR3, the DNA is TGTGCCAGCAGGAGGACAGGGGACGGCGAGCAGTACTTC. Its translation: CASRRTGDGEQYF.

The chain recombines TRBV5-1 with TRBJ2-7, with 14 nucleotides matching TRBD2. V lost 3 bases to trimming and J lost 4 bases; unmatched junction nucleotides: 3. Germline-derived CDR1 and CDR2 are SGHRS and YFSETQ. The CDR3 extends over 15 amino acids. The CDR3 here is CASSSGLAGEYEQYF. Written as DNA, the CDR3 is TGCGCCAGCAGCTCGGGACTAGCGGGGGAGTACGAGCAGTACTTC.

The chain combines TRBV5-6 with TRBJ1-2; D ambiguous. Germline-derived CDR1 and CDR2 are SGHDT and YYEEEE. CDR3 length equals 13 residues. The ends were cut back, 2 bases at V and 4 bases at J, with 9 bases in the middle. The CDR3 region is CASSFGGIYGYTF. The CDR3 DNA sequence: TGTGCCAGCAGCTTCGGAGGGATCTATGGCTACACCTTC.

The CDR3 DNA follows: TGTGCCAGCAGTCCTCCCAGCGGGACCCCCTACGAGCAGTACTTC. Protein product: CASSPPSGTPYEQYF. The chain combines TRBV28 with TRBJ2-7; 7 bases agree with TRBD2. The CDR3 contains 15 residues. Germline V gene lookup returns CDR1 MDHEN and CDR2 SYDVKM. J lost 2 bases, V lost 5 bases, and 9 bases had no gene match.

This chain joins TRBV7-3 and TRBJ2-7, with 7 bases fitting TRBD2. Germline CDR1 and CDR2: SGHTA and FQGTGA. V was clipped by 5 bases and J by 0 bases; unmatched bases: 4. The CDR3 consists of 14 residues. The chain's CDR3 is CASSPGRSSYEQYF. CDR3 in DNA: TGTGCCAGCAGCCCCGGGAGGAGCTCCTACGAGCAGTACTTC.

This clone was recorded only once. V and J are TRBV6-6 and TRBJ2-2; 7 bases agree with TRBD2. J was trimmed by 1 base and V by 2 bases; bases with no gene match: 4. In germline, CDR1 is MNHNY, CDR2 SVGAGI (reference sequence). CDR3 length: 16 residues. The CDR3 is CASSYQSGVNTGELFF. In DNA form, the CDR3 reads TGTGCCAGCAGTTACCAAAGCGGGGTGAACACCGGGGAGCTGTTTTTT.